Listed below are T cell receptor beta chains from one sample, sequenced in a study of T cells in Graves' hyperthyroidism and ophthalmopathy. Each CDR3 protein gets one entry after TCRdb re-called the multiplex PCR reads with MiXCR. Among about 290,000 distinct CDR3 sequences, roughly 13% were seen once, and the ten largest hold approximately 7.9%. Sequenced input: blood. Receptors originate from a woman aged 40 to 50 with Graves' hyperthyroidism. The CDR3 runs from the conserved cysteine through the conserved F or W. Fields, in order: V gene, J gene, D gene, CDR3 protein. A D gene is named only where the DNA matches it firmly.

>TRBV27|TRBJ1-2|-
CASSSGGRFYGYTF
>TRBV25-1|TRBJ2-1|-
CASSDTDRGRYEQFF
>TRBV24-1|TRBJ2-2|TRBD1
CATSDSRQGDSGELFF
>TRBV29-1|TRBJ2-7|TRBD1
CSVDSGQGTYEQYF
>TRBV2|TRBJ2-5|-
CASSDIQRFQETQYF
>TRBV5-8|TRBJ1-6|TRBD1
CASSLGAGGGNSPLHF
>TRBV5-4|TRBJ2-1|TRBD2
CASSGTPGLGIYNEQFF
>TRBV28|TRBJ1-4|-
CASSISGDAEKLFF
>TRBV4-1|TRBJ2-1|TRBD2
CASSQELAGGSSYNEQFF
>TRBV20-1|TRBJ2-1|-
CSASLAGLYNEQFF
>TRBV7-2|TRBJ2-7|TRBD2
CASSLGYGSTSGSYEQYF
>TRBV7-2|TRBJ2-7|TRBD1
CASSFGTGGEQYF
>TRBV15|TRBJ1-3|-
CATSRDQGTGITIYF
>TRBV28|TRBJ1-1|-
CASPFPFSGDEVNTEAFF
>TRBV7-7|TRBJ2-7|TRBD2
CASSSPKSKLAGLGNEQYF
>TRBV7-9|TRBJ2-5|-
CASSLGYVDETQYF
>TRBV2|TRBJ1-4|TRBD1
CASSGTGINEKLFF
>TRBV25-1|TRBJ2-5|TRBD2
CASSPAGGGETQYF
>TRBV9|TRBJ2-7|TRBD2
CASSVGSGLSSGSLVHEQYF
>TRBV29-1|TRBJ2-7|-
CSVEQGSTYEQYF
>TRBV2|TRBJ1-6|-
CASSTSWTANSPLHF
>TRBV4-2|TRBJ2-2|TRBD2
CASSPVLAGVSGELFF
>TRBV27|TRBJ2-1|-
CASSSQRPGNEQFF
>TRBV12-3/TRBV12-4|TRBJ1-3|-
CGGLWGNTIYF
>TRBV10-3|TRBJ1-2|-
CAISESSGSYGYTF
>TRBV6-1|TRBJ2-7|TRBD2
CASSGLADSSYEQYF
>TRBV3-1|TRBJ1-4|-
CASSQVGGSRGKLFF
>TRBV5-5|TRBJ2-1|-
CASSTEAEIYNEQFF
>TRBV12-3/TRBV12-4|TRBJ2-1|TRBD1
CASSQDWVSTGARYNEQFF
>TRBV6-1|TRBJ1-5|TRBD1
CASSEHRGSLRSNQPQHF
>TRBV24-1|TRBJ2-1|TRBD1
CATSGGQGLIAEQFF
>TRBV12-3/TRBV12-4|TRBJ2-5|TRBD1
CASTGDAGETQYF
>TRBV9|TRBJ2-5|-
CASSWTGSQETQYF